The next 28 T cell receptor beta chains were all read from a single sample in a study of shared clonotypes between healthy human individuals (dated by TCRdb to 2018 to 2020). The library relied on the immunoSEQ multiplex PCR assay. Entries here come from immuneACCESS through TCRdb and include only in-frame sequences with V and J called. Some clones fail to appear in such tables; in the studies checked, an unresolved V gene covers under half of the shortfall, and the cause of the remainder is unknown. This sample is represented by about 2.2 million clones; around 95% of them were singletons. The ten largest clones capture about 1.7% of the sample. For the CD8 naive samples, CD45RO-negative cells were positively selected for CCR7, yielding a CD45RA+CCR7+ population from which TemRA cells were excluded. The specimen sequenced was naive CD8+ T cells from PBMCs. The sample's cell subset or site label, decoded: CD45RA+CCR7+. Receptors originate from a man younger than 35 in good health. Some clones in this sample may be carry-over from other donors' samples.

This clone was observed a single time. V and J are TRBV7-9 and TRBJ2-3, with D perhaps TRBD2 (5 bases). Germline CDR1 SEHNR, CDR2 FQNEAQ (reference sequence). V lost 2 bases and J lost 5, with 11 bases in between. This CDR3 contains 14 residues. CDR3 bases: TGTGCCAGCAGCTTACAGACTACTCAAGATACGCAGTATTTT. Its protein product is CASSLQTTQDTQYF.

As to this clone: Other DNA sequences from this sample encode an identical CDR3 as well. The chain is built from TRBV6-5 and TRBJ2-7; 11 nucleotides line up with TRBD1. Germline loops: CDR1 MNHEY, CDR2 SVGAGI. This CDR3 is built from 14 residues. The V gene end was trimmed by 4 bases and the J gene end by 5 bases; junction bases not matched to a gene: 4. The CDR3 coding sequence is TGTGCCAGCAGTTTCCGGACAGGGGGCAACGAGCAGTACTTC. This encodes CASSFRTGGNEQYF.

The genes are TRBV30 and TRBJ1-4; D unclear. V was pared by 3 bases and J by 6 bases, with 20 bases between. The CDR3 runs to 16 residues. The germline V gene encodes CDR1 GTSNPN and CDR2 SVGIG (reference sequence). For the CDR3, the DNA is TGTGCCTGGAGGCCCCCATCCCTCCTTAGCGATGAAAAACTGTTTTTT. Translating gives CAWRPPSLLSDEKLFF. Looking up the rest from reference TRBV30 and TRBJ1-4 gives the full variable domain: SQTIHQWPATLVQPVGSPLSLECTVEGTSNPNLYWYRQAAGRGLQLLFYSVGIGQISSEVPQNLSASRPQDRQFILSSKKLLLSDSGFYLCAWRPPSLLSDEKLFFGSGTQLSVL.

The gene calls are TRBV27 and TRBJ2-1; D unresolved. CDR1 MNHEY and CDR2 SMNVEV come from the germline V gene (reference sequence). The CDR3 contains 16 residues. V was clipped by 1 base and J by 2 bases, with 12 bases between them. The CDR3 loop is CASSLYQSPAYNEQFF. Written as DNA, the CDR3 is TGTGCCAGCAGTTTATATCAGAGTCCCGCCTACAATGAGCAGTTCTTC.

The J gene is TRBJ2-3, the V gene TRBV2; maybe TRBD2 (5 bases). Trimming left V 1 base short and J 2 bases short, with 28 bases between. There are 21 residues in the CDR3. Germline lookup yields CDR1 SNHLY and CDR2 FYNNEI. The DNA for the CDR3 is TGTGCCAGCAGTGAAGGAGTTGTGGGCGGAGGTCGATCCATGCCCACAGATACGCAGTATTTT. It encodes CASSEGVVGGGRSMPTDTQYF.

The chain uses TRBV27 and TRBJ2-3; either TRBD1 or TRBD2 may supply D (5 bases each). CDR1 and CDR2 (germline): MNHEY, SMNVEV (reference sequence). V was trimmed by 4 bases and J by 4 bases, leaving 18 bases between them. The CDR3 totals 16 residues. For the CDR3, the DNA is TGTGCCAGCAGTTCCGGGGACGGGCGGATGGCAGATACGCAGTATTTT. This encodes CASSSGDGRMADTQYF.

The chain joins TRBV27 to TRBJ2-7; 10 bases are a match to TRBD1. J lost 5 bases, V lost 2 bases, and 9 bases had no gene match. The CDR3 is made up of 16 amino acids. Germline-derived CDR1 and CDR2 are MNHEY and SMNVEV (reference sequence). CDR3 protein: CASSLLGTGEGDEQYF. In DNA form, the CDR3 reads TGTGCCAGCAGTTTACTCGGGACAGGGGAGGGGGACGAGCAGTACTTC.

With respect to this clone: The same CDR3 is also encoded by other DNA sequences in this sample. The chain links TRBV18 to TRBJ2-7, with a tentative D call TRBD2 (6 bases). The CDR3 length is 15 residues. In germline, CDR1 is KGHSH, CDR2 LQKENI. Deletions cut 3 bases from V and 0 bases from J, with 12 bases between. The CDR3 bases are TGTGCCAGCTCACCGCGGCAGGGAGGCTCCTACGAGCAGTACTTC. It translates to CASSPRQGGSYEQYF.

The chain is built from TRBV29-1 and TRBJ1-4; possible D gene TRBD1, 5 bases. Looked up from germline, CDR1 is SQVTM and CDR2 is ANQGSEA. This CDR3 has 13 residues. V was cut by 7 bases and J by 3 bases, with 12 bases left in between. The CDR3 region has the DNA TGCAGCGGGATCCAGGGAGCTAATGAAAAACTGTTTTTT. This sequence encodes CSGIQGANEKLFF.

On this clone itself: Other DNA variants within this sample encode the same CDR3. The V call is TRBV28, the J call TRBJ2-1; D is unclear. The V gene lost 2 bases and the J gene lost 1 base, with 9 bases spanning the gap. The CDR3 runs to 15 residues. Germline CDR1 reads MDHEN; CDR2 reads SYDVKM. The CDR3 here is CASSLRLGSYNEQFF. The CDR3 region has the DNA TGTGCCAGCAGTTTAAGGTTGGGATCCTACAATGAGCAGTTCTTC.

The V gene is TRBV29-1, the J gene TRBJ2-7; TRBD2 is a possible D gene (7 bases). The germline CDR1 and CDR2 sequences are SQVTM and ANQGSEA. The V and J ends lost 0 bases and 2 bases respectively, with 14 bases between them. The CDR3 has 15 amino acids. The CDR3 DNA sequence: TGCAGCGTTGAAGATCGGGGGGCAGGGCCCTACGAGCAGTACTTC. Residues: CSVEDRGAGPYEQYF.

The rearrangement uses TRBV25-1 and TRBJ2-2; D gene ambiguous. CDR3 size: 14 residues. CDR1 is MGHDK, CDR2 SYGVNS, per germline. Trimming removed 5 bases at V and 1 base at J, with 8 bases between. CDR3 nucleotides: TGTGCCAGCAGTTGGTCCGAGAACACCGGGGAGCTGTTTTTT. As protein: CASSWSENTGELFF. The whole variable domain, remainder taken from reference TRBV25-1 and TRBJ2-2, is EADIYQTPRYLVIGTGKKITLECSQTMGHDKMYWYQQDPGMELHLIHYSYGVNSTEKGDLSSESTVSRIRTEHFPLTLESARPSHTSQYLCASSWSENTGELFFGEGSRLTVL.

This clone was detected only once. The chain uses TRBV11-3 and TRBJ2-5; no reliable D call. The CDR3 consists of 14 residues. Germline CDR1 SGHNT, CDR2 YENEEA. Trimming shortened V by 1 base and J by 1 base, and 7 bases separated the two germline ends. The chain's CDR3 is CASSLGRTQETQYF. DNA of the CDR3: TGTGCCAGCAGCTTAGGCAGGACCCAAGAGACCCAGTACTTC.

The count of this clone is one. This sequence joins TRBV5-4 and TRBJ2-7; tentatively, D is TRBD1 or TRBD2 (6 bases each). Per germline, CDR1 SGHNT and CDR2 YYREEE (reference sequence). V was pared by 2 bases and J by 3 bases, with 15 bases between. The CDR3 extends over 15 amino acids. CDR3 bases: TGTGCCAGCAGCTTTAACCCGGGGGCGAGCTACGAGCAGTACTTC. Its translation is CASSFNPGASYEQYF.

The CDR3 loop reads CASSYGARETQYF. Here the CDR3 DNA reads TGTGCCAGCAGCTACGGGGCTCGGGAGACCCAGTACTTC. The J gene is TRBJ2-5, the V gene TRBV7-7; D may correspond to TRBD1 or TRBD2 (5 bases each). The V end was cut by 4 bases, the J end by 5 bases, with 11 bases between. CDR1 SSHAT and CDR2 FNYEAQ come from the germline V gene (reference sequence). The CDR3 length is 13 residues.

The chain is built from TRBV28 and TRBJ1-1, with TRBD1 matching 7 bases. The trim removed 8 bases at V and 7 bases at J, leaving 19 bases unmatched. The CDR3 is made up of 16 amino acids. The germline V gene encodes CDR1 MDHEN and CDR2 SYDVKM. CDR3 sequence: CASLRGSPLHFGEAFF. CDR3 sequence (DNA): TGTGCCAGCCTCAGGGGGTCCCCCTTACACTTCGGTGAAGCTTTCTTT. The entire variable domain, with the rest obtained from reference TRBV28 and TRBJ1-1, is as follows: DVKVTQSSRYLVKRTGEKVFLECVQDMDHENMFWYRQDPGLGLRLIYFSYDVKMKEKGDIPEGYSVSREKKERFSLILESASTNQTSMYLCASLRGSPLHFGEAFFGQGTRLTVV.

This chain joins TRBV30 and TRBJ1-2; D not resolved. Germline assignment: CDR1 GTSNPN and CDR2 SVGIG (reference sequence). The V and J ends lost 5 bases and 5 bases respectively, with 24 bases between them. This CDR3 contains 16 residues. The DNA of the CDR3 is TGTGCCTGGTCTGGCCAAATAGCCCATGCGGATTATGGCTACACCTTC. This translates into CAWSGQIAHADYGYTF. Filled out from reference TRBV30 and TRBJ1-2, the complete variable domain reads SQTIHQWPATLVQPVGSPLSLECTVEGTSNPNLYWYRQAAGRGLQLLFYSVGIGQISSEVPQNLSASRPQDRQFILSSKKLLLSDSGFYLCAWSGQIAHADYGYTFGSGTRLTVV.

In its sample, this clone was seen once. V is TRBV11-1 and J is TRBJ2-7, with D possibly TRBD1 on 5 matching bases. From germline, CDR1 is SGHAT and CDR2 FQDESV (reference sequence). V lost 6 bases and J lost 2, with 17 bases in between. CDR3 length: 15 amino acids. CDR3 protein: CASRQTAARAYEQYF. CDR3 sequence (DNA): TGTGCCAGCAGACAGACAGCTGCCCGAGCCTACGAGCAGTACTTC.

This clone was detected once. The chain is built from TRBV11-2 and TRBJ2-3, with 10 bases identical to TRBD2. V trimming: 4 bases; J trimming: 0 bases; junction bases outside the gene matches: 7. This CDR3 has 17 amino acids. CDR1 and CDR2 (germline): SGHAT, FQNNGV. The CDR3 coding sequence is TGTGCCAGCAGCTCTACCCCAGCGGGAGGGAGCACAGATACGCAGTATTTT. This translates into CASSSTPAGGSTDTQYF. The whole variable domain, remainder taken from reference TRBV11-2 and TRBJ2-3, is EAGVAQSPRYKIIEKRQSVAFWCNPISGHATLYWYQQILGQGPKLLIQFQNNGVVDDSQLPKDRFSAERLKGVDSTLKIQPAKLEDSAVYLCASSSTPAGGSTDTQYFGPGTRLTVL.

The chain carries TRBV5-1 and TRBJ2-7; 8 positions agree with TRBD1. This CDR3 is 15 amino acids long. Trimming cost V 4 bases and J 5 bases; bases outside gene matches: 11. Germline lookup yields CDR1 SGHRS and CDR2 YFSETQ. In nucleotides, the CDR3 is TGCGCCAGCAGCCCCCGGACAGGGCCTTTGCACGAGCAGTACTTC. Its protein is CASSPRTGPLHEQYF.

Comment on this clone: Additional DNA sequences in this sample encode the identical CDR3. The J gene is TRBJ2-7, the V gene TRBV19; D may be TRBD2 (5 bases). The CDR3 spans 11 residues. Trimming removed 6 bases from V and 3 bases from J, with 6 bases in between. Germline CDR1 and CDR2: LNHDA and SQIVND (reference sequence). The CDR3 is CASSRGYEQYF. Here the CDR3 DNA reads TGTGCCAGTAGCCGGGGCTACGAGCAGTACTTC.

V is TRBV7-3 and J is TRBJ2-7; 8 nucleotides line up with TRBD2. Germline V gene sequence: CDR1 SGHTA, CDR2 FQGTGA. This CDR3 has 15 residues. The junction had 7 bases not matched to a gene; V was cut back by 5 bases and J by 1 base. CDR3 amino acids: CASSHTSGISYEQYF. DNA of the CDR3: TGTGCCAGCAGCCACACTAGCGGAATTTCCTACGAGCAGTACTTC.

The chain is built from TRBV30 and TRBJ1-5, with D hard to call. Germline V CDR1 and CDR2: GTSNPN, SVGIG (reference sequence). This CDR3 comprises 15 residues. Trimming left V 2 bases short and J 0 bases short, with 11 bases between. In DNA form, the CDR3 reads TGTGCCTGGAGTTCCGGGGTGAATAGCAATCAGCCCCAGCATTTT. Protein: CAWSSGVNSNQPQHF.

This sequence joins TRBV5-4 and TRBJ1-2; D is unresolved. The CDR3 consists of 13 residues. Germline CDR1 and CDR2: SGHNT and YYREEE (reference sequence). V was clipped by 4 bases and J by 2 bases, with 9 bases between them. As DNA, the CDR3 is TGTGCCAGCAGCCGCGAGTCCAACTATGGCTACACCTTC. Translating gives CASSRESNYGYTF.

V usage is TRBV9 and J usage is TRBJ2-2, with D hard to call. The CDR3 length is 17 residues. The V gene's germline CDR1 is SGDLS and CDR2 YYNGEE. Trimming cost V 3 bases and J 2 bases, with 17 bases left between them. The CDR3 sequence is CASSETQVGPNTGELFF. CDR3 bases: TGTGCCAGCAGCGAGACCCAGGTTGGCCCTAACACCGGGGAGCTGTTTTTT.

The chain links TRBV27 to TRBJ2-1, with D unresolved. The CDR3 is 14 residues long. Per the germline V gene, CDR1 is MNHEY and CDR2 is SMNVEV (reference sequence). The V and J ends lost 2 bases and 5 bases respectively, with 10 bases between them. The CDR3 nucleotides are TGTGCCAGCAGTTTACACCTGGGGAACAATGAGCAGTTCTTC. It encodes CASSLHLGNNEQFF.

The chain couples TRBV13 to TRBJ1-3, with D tentatively TRBD1 (6 bases). Trimming took off 5 bases at V and 7 bases at J, with 15 bases between the two ends. Germline V gives CDR1 PRHDT, CDR2 FYEKMQ (reference sequence). The CDR3 has 14 amino acids. The CDR3 DNA follows: TGTGCCAGCAGCGACCCGACAGGCCGGAACACCATATATTTT. Its translation: CASSDPTGRNTIYF.

The V gene is TRBV7-9, the J gene TRBJ2-1; weak D call: TRBD1 (7 bases). From germline, CDR1 is SEHNR and CDR2 FQNEAQ (reference sequence). CDR3 length equals 15 residues. The V and J ends lost 5 bases and 5 bases respectively, with 16 bases between them. CDR3 in DNA: TGTGCCAGCAGCATACAGGGGCGGGAAGACAATGAGCAGTTCTTC. Residues: CASSIQGREDNEQFF.